This T cell receptor beta chain was recovered during a study of blood T cells in healthy people across ages (dated by TCRdb to the mid-2010s). General notes on the study: In model experiments, template switching captured about one uniquely barcoded TCR beta cDNA molecule for every two T cells. The study measured age-related changes in TCR beta repertoire diversity using deep sequencing normalized with unique cDNA molecular identifiers. The donors were split into four age groups: young (average around 16 years), middle-aged (about 40), aged (62) and long-lived (approximately 80). To avoid experimental bias, donors of different ages were randomly spread across the sequencing lanes. For two donors (one aged 18 to 30 and one aged 80 or older), the study analyzed two additional independent replicas of 1 million unique cDNA reads from the same blood draw.

The table lists this clonotype with a few counts. This receptor's antigen is unknown. A read error may produce the germline difference seen at one junction end. The roughly 42 donors, aged about 6 to 95 years, were systemically healthy Caucasian individuals from Russia. Around 10 milliliters of peripheral blood were collected from each donor into EDTA-treated Vacutainer tubes. Ficoll-Paque density-gradient centrifugation was used to isolate PBMCs, with at least 7 million per sample. Trizol reagent was used to extract total RNA from PBMCs, with at least 6 micrograms per sample. The percentages of naive CD45RAhigh/CD27high T cells were determined by flow cytometry on a PBMC aliquot from every donor. Taken from cysteine to phenylalanine, the CDR3 has 14 residues. The read is trimmed to its CDR3 DNA, 42 bases read in frame from base 1. CDR1 and CDR2, looked up from the germline V gene, are SNHLY and FYNNEI.

On the study overall, not on this receptor specifically: Because the CMV infection status of the donors was unknown, age-related changes in expanded clonotypes may potentially have been confounded. There was a strong correlation between observed TCR beta diversity and the percentage of naive T cells measured by flow cytometry. Since profiling was done on bulk unsorted PBMCs, naive and antigen-experienced compartments could not be conclusively compared. Compared with the aged group, the long-lived group had more naive CD4+ T cells, fewer expanded clones and increased TCR diversity, suggesting age selection. Observed TCR beta diversity per million T cells fell roughly linearly with age, and a significant reduction was already apparent by age around 44. Total diversity estimates from one million sequenced T cells were considered lower bounds and underestimates.

Library construction relied on 5' RACE. Sequencing instrument: Illumina HiSeq 2500. A second PCR of roughly 7 to 12 cycles was run with a J-beta primer mix and a sample-barcoded 5' primer. Each TCR beta cDNA molecule received a unique molecular identifier from a template-switch 5' adaptor carrying 12 random nucleotides. Each sample yielded at least 2.5 million CDR3-containing paired-end reads. The Mint cDNA synthesis kit, primed by a TRBC-specific oligonucleotide, was used to synthesize first-strand cDNA from all RNA. Following uracil-DNA glycosylase treatment, all cDNA underwent a first 18-cycle PCR with the universal primers M1SS and BC2_uni_R. The authors' analysis ran thus. Normalization of each sample was performed by random selection of 1 million high-quality reads, each carrying a distinct molecular identifier. Reads with shared molecular identifiers were discarded instead of being binned into consensus sequences. MiTCR, run with a Q25 quality threshold and the strictest error-elimination algorithm, handled CDR3 identification, clonotype clustering and error correction. Lower-bound total TCR beta diversity was estimated with a nonparametric unseen species model using Euler transformation. TCRdb reprocessed the public reads (quality trimming at Q25 with fastp, clone calling with MiXCR) and kept in-frame beta chains. Identical CDR3 proteins give one entry, which carries the most common genes and DNA. The V and J calls were determined by TCRdb, not by the authors. For this sample there are about 730,000 distinct CDR3 sequences; around 46% appear just once. The top ten constitute 20% to 25% of the sample.

The sequence joins TRBV2 to TRBJ1-1; the junction holds 9 bases that match TRBD1. The sequence came from an older woman in good health. Input material: blood. CDR3 sequence: CASRSGTGNPEAFF. The DNA reads as follows: TGTGCCAGCAGGTCTGGGACAGGGAACCCTGAAGCTTTCTTT.